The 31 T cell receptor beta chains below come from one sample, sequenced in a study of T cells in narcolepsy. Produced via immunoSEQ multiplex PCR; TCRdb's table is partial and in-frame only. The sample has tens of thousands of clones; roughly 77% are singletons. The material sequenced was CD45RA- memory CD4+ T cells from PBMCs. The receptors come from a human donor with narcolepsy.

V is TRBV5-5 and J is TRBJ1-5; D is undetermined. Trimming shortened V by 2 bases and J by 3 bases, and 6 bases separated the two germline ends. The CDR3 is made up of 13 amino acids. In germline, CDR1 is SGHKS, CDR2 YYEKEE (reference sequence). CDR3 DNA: TGTGCCAGCAGCTTATCTTCCAATCAGCCCCAGCATTTT. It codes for CASSLSSNQPQHF. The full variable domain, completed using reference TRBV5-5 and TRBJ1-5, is DAGVTQSPTHLIKTRGQQVTLRCSPISGHKSVSWYQQVLGQGPQFIFQYYEKEERGRGNFPDRFSARQFPNYSSELNVNALLLGDSALYLCASSLSSNQPQHFGDGTRLSIL.

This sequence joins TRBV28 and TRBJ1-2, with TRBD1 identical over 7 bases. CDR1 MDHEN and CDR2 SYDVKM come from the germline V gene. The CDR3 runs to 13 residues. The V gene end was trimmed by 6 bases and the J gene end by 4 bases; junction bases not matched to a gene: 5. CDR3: CASSSGGVYGYTF. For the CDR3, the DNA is TGTGCCAGCAGCTCAGGGGGGGTCTATGGCTACACCTTC.

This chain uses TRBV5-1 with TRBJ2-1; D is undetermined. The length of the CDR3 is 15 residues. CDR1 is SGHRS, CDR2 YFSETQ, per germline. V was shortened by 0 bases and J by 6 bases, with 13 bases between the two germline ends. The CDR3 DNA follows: TGCGCCAGCAGCTTGGCGGGCGACCACTCCAATGAGCAGTTCTTC. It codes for CASSLAGDHSNEQFF.

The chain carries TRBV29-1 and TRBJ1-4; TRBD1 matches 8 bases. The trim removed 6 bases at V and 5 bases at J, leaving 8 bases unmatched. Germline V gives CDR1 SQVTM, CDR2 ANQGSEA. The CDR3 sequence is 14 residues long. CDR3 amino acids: CSVKLTGENEKLFF. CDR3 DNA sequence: TGCAGCGTGAAGCTGACAGGGGAAAATGAAAAACTGTTTTTT.

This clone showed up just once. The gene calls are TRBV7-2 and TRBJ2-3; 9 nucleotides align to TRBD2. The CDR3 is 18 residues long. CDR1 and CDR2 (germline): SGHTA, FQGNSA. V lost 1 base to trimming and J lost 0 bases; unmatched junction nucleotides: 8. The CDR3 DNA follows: TGTGCCAGCAGCTTAGATGGCGGGAGGGACACTAGCACAGATACGCAGTATTTT. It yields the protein CASSLDGGRDTSTDTQYF.

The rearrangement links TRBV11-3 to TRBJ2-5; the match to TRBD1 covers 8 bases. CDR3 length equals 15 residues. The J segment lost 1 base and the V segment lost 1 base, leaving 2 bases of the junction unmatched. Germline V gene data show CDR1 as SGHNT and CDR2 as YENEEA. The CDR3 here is CASSLGQGTQETQYF. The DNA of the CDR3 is TGTGCCAGCAGCTTAGGACAGGGGACCCAAGAGACCCAGTACTTC.

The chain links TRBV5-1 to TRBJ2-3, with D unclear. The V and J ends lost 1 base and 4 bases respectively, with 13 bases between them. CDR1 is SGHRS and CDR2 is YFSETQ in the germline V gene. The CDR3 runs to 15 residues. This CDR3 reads CASSLKPGRADTQYF. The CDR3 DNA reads TGCGCCAGCAGCTTGAAGCCCGGGCGAGCAGATACGCAGTATTTT.

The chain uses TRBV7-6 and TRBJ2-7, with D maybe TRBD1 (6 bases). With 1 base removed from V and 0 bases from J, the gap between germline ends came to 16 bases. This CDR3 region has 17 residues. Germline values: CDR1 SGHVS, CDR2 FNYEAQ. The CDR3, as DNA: TGTGCCAGCAGCTTAGGGGTGGGGCAGGGGAGCTCCTACGAGCAGTACTTC. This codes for CASSLGVGQGSSYEQYF.

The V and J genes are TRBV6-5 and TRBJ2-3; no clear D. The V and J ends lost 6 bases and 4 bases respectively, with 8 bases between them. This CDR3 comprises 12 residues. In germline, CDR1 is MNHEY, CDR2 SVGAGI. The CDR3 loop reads CASREPPDTQYF. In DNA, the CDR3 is TGTGCCAGCAGAGAACCACCAGATACGCAGTATTTT.

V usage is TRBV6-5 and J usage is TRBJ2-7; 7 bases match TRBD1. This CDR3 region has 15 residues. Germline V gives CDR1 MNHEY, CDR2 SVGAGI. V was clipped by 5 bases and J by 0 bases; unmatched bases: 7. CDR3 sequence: CASSPSGTASYEQYF. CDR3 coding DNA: TGTGCCAGCAGTCCCTCAGGGACAGCCTCCTACGAGCAGTACTTC.

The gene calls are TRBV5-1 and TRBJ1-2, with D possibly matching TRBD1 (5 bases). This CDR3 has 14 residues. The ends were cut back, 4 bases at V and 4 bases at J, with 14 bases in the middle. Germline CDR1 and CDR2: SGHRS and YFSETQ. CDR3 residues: CASSPDDSSYGYTF. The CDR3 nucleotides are TGCGCCAGCAGCCCGGACGACAGTTCCTATGGCTACACCTTC.

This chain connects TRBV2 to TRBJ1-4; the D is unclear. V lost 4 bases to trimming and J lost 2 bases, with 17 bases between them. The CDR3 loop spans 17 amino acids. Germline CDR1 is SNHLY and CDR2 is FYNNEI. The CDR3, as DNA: TGTGCCAGCAGTGCGGAATCAGCCCTCGGGACTAATGAAAAACTGTTTTTT. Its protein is CASSAESALGTNEKLFF.

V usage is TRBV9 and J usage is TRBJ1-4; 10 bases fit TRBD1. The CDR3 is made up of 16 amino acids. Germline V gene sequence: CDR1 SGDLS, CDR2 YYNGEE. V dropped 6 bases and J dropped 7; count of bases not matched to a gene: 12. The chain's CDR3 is CASTRTGGVVGEKLFF. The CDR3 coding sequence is TGTGCCAGCACCCGGACAGGGGGGGTAGTCGGTGAAAAACTGTTTTTT.

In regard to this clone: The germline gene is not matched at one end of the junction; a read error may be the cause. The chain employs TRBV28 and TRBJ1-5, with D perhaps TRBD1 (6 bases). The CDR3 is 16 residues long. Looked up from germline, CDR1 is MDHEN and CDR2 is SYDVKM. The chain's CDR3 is CASSLSGQNSNRPQHF. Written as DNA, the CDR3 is TGTGCCAGCAGTTTATCTGGACAGAATAGCAATCGGCCCCAGCATTTT.

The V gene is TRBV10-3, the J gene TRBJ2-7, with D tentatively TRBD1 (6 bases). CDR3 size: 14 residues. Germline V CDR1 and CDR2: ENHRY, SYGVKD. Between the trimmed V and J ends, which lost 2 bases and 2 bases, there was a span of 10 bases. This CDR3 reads CAISERQETYEQYF. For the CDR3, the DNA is TGTGCCATCAGTGAGAGACAGGAAACCTACGAGCAGTACTTC.

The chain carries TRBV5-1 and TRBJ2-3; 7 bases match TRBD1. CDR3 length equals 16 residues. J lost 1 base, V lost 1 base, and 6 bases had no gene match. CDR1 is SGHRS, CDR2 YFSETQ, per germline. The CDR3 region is CASSLQQGLRTDTQYF. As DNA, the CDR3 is TGCGCCAGCAGCTTGCAACAGGGGCTCCGCACAGATACGCAGTATTTT.

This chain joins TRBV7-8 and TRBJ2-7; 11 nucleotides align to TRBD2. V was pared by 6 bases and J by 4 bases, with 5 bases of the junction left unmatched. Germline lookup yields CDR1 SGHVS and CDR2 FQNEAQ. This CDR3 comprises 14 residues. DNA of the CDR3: TGTGCCAGCAGACCAGGGACTAGCGGATACGAGCAGTACTTC. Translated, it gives CASRPGTSGYEQYF.

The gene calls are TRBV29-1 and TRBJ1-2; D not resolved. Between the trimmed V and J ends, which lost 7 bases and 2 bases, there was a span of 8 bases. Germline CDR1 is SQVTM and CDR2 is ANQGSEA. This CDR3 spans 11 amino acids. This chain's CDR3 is CSGSINYGYTF. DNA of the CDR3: TGCAGCGGATCTATAAACTATGGCTACACCTTC.

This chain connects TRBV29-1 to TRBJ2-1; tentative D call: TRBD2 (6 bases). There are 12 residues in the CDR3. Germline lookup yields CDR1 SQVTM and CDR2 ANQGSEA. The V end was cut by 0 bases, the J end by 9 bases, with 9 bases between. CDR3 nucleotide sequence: TGCAGCGTTGAAGAACGGAGGGGTGAGCAGTTCTTC. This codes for CSVEERRGEQFF.

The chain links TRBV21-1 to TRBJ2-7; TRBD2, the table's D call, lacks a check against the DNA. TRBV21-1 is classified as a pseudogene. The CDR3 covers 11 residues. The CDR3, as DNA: TGTGCCAGCACTCTGAGGCCCGAGCAGTACTTC. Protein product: CASTLRPEQYF.

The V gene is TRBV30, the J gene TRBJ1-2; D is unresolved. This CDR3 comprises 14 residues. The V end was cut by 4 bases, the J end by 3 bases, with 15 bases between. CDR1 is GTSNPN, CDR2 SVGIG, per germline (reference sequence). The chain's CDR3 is CAWTRSWEDYGYTF. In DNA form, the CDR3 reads TGTGCCTGGACACGTTCGTGGGAAGACTATGGCTACACCTTC.

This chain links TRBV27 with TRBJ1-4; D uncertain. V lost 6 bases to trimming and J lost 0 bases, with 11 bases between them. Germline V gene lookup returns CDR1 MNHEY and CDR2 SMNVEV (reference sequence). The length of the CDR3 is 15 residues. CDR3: CASRAGVATNEKLFF. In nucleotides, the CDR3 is TGTGCCAGCAGGGCGGGAGTTGCAACTAATGAAAAACTGTTTTTT. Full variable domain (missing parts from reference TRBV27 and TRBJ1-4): EAQVTQNPRYLITVTGKKLTVTCSQNMNHEYMSWYRQDPGLGLRQIYYSMNVEVTDKGDVPEGYKVSRKEKRNFPLILESPSPNQTSLYFCASRAGVATNEKLFFGSGTQLSVL.

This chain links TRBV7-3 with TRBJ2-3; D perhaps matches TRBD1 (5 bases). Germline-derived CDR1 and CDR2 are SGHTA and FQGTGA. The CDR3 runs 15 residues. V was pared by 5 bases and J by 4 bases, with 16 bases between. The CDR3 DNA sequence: TGTGCCAGCAGCCCGGTTTCCCCCAGGGCAGATACGCAGTATTTT. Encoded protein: CASSPVSPRADTQYF.

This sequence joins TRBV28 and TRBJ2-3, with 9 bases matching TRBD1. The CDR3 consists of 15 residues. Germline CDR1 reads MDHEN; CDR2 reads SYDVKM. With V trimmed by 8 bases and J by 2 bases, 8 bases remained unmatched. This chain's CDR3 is CASWGQGVYTDTQYF. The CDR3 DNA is TGTGCCAGCTGGGGACAGGGAGTTTACACAGATACGCAGTATTTT.

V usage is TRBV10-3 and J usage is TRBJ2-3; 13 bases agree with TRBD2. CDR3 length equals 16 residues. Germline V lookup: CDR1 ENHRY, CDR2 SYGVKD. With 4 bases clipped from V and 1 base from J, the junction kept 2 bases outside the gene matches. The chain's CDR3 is CAISGGLAGGTDTQYF. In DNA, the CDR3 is TGTGCCATCAGTGGCGGACTAGCGGGAGGCACAGATACGCAGTATTTT.

CDR3 sequence reads: CSVEVTGASDEKLFF. CDR3 coding DNA: TGCAGCGTTGAGGTTACAGGGGCGTCAGATGAAAAACTGTTTTTT. The chain has TRBV29-1 and TRBJ1-4, with 7 bases matching TRBD1. There are 15 residues in the CDR3. Germline CDR1 reads SQVTM; CDR2 reads ANQGSEA. V was pared by 3 bases and J by 6 bases, with 10 bases of the junction left unmatched.

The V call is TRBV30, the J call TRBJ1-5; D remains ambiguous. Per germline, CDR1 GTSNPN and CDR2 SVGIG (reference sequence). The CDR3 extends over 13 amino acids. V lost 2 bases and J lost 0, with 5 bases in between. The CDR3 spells CAWSLDSNQPQHF. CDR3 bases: TGTGCCTGGAGTTTGGATAGCAATCAGCCCCAGCATTTT.

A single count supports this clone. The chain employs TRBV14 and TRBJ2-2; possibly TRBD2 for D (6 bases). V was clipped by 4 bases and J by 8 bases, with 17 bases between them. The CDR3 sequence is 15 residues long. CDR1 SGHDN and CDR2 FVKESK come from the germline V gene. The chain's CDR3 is CASSLFGPAGGELFF. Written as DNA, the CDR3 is TGTGCCAGCAGCCTTTTTGGGCCCGCGGGAGGGGAGCTGTTTTTT.

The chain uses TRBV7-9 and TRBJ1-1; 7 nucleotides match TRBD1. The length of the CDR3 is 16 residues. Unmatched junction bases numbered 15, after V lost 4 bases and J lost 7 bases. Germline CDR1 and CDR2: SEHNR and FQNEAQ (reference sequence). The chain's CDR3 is CASSSGGGRGTDEAFF. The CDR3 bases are TGTGCCAGCAGCTCCGGAGGGGGCCGCGGGACCGATGAAGCTTTCTTT.

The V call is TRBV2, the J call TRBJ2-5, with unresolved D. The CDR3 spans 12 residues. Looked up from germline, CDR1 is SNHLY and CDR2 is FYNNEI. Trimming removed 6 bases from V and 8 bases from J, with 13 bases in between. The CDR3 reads CASRELQNTQYF. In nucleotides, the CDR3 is TGTGCCAGCAGGGAACTACAGAATACCCAGTACTTC.

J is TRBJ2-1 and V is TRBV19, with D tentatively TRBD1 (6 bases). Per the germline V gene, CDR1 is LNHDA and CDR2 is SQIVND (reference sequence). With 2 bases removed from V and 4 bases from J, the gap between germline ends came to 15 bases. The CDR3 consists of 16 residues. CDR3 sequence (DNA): TGTGCCAGTAGTATAACCCACGGGACACATTACAATGAGCAGTTCTTC. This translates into CASSITHGTHYNEQFF.